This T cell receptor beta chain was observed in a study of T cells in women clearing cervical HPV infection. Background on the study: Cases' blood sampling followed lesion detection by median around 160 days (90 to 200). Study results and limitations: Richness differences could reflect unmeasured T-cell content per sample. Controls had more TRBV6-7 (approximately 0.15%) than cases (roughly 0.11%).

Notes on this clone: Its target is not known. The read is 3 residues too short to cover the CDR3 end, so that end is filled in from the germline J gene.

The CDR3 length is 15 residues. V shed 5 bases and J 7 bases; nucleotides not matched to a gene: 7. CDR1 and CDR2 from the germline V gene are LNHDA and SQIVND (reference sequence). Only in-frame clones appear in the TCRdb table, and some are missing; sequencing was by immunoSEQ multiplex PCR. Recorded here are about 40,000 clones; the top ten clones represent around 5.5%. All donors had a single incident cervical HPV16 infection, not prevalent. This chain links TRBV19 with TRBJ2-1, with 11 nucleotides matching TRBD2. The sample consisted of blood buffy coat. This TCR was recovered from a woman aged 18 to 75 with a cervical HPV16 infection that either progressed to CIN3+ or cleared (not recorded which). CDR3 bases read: TGTGCCAGTAGTTCCTATGGGACTAGCGGAAATGAG. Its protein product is CASSSYGTSGNE. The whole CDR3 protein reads CASSSYGTSGNEQFF.